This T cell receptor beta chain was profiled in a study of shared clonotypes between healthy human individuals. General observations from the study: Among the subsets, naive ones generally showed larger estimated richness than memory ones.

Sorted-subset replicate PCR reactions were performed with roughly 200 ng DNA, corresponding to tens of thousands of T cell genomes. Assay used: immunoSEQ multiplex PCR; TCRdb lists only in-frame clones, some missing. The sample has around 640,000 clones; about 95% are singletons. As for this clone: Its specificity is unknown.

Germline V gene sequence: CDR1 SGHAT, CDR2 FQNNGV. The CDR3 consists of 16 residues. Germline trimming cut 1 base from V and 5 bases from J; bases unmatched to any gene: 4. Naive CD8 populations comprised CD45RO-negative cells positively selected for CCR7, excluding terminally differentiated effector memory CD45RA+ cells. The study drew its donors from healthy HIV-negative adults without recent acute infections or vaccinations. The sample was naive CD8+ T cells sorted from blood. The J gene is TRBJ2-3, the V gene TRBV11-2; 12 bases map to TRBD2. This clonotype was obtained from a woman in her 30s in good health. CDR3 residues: CASSLVLAGGGDTQYF. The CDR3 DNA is TGTGCCAGCAGCTTAGTCCTAGCGGGAGGGGGAGATACGCAGTATTTT.